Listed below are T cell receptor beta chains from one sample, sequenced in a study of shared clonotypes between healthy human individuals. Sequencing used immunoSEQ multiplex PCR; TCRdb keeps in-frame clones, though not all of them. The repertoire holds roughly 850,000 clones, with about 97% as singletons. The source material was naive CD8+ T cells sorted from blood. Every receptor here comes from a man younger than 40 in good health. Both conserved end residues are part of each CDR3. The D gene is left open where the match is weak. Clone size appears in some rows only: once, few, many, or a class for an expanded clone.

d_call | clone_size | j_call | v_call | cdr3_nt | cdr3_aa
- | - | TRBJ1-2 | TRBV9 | TGTGCCAGTCACAGGCGCGACTATGGCTACACCTTC | CASHRRDYGYTF
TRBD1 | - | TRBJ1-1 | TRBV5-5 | TGTGCCAGCAGCCGAAGGACAGGGATTTACACTGAAGCTTTCTTT | CASSRRTGIYTEAFF
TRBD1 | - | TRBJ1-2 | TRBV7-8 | TGTGCCAGCAGCTTAGTAACAGGGGACTATGGCTACACCTTC | CASSLVTGDYGYTF
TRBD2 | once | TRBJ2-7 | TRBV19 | TGTGCCACCAGGACTAGCGGGAGGGCCCCTTCCTACGAGCAGTACTTC | CATRTSGRAPSYEQYF
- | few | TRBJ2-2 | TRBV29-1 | TGCAGCGTTGAAAAGGCCGGGGAGCTGTTTTTT | CSVEKAGELFF
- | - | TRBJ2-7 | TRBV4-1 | TGCGCCAGCAGCCCCCTTTCAGGGATCTCCTACGAGCAGTACTTC | CASSPLSGISYEQYF
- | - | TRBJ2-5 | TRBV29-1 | TGCAGCGTTGAAGTTTGGGGACCGTTAGGGGAGACCCAGTACTTC | CSVEVWGPLGETQYF
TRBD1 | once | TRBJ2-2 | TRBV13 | TGTGCCAGCAGCTCCCCGGGACAGGGGGACACCGGGGAGCTGTTTTTT | CASSSPGQGDTGELFF
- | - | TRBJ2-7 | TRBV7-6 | TGTGCCAGCAGCCAAGGGGGATACGAGCAGTACTTC | CASSQGGYEQYF
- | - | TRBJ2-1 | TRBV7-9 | TGTGCCAGCAGGGAATCACACCCTAGTGAGCAGTTCTTC | CASRESHPSEQFF
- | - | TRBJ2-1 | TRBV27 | TGTGCCAGCAGTTTAGTGGGTCATGGGGTTAATGAGCAGTTCTTC | CASSLVGHGVNEQFF
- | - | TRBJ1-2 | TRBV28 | TGTGCCACCAGGCAAGCTGGCGGCTACACCTTC | CATRQAGGYTF
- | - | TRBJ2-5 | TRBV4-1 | TGCGCCAGCAGCCAAGTGCGGGATCGGGAGACCCAGTACTTC | CASSQVRDRETQYF
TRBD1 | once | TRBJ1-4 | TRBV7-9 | TGTGCCAGCAGAAGCGGACAGGCAACTAATGAAAAACTGTTTTTT | CASRSGQATNEKLFF
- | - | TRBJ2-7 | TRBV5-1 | TGCGCCAGCGCCTTGGTTCCCTACGAGCAGTACTTC | CASALVPYEQYF
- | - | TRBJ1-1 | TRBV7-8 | TGTGCCAGCAGCGAGGGGCCCCTGGACACTGAAGCTTTCTTT | CASSEGPLDTEAFF
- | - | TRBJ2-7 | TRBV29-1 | TGCAGCGTTGAAGAGCCCCTGGACTTCGGCTCCTACGAGCAGTACTTC | CSVEEPLDFGSYEQYF
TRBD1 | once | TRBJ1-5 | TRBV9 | TGTGCCAGCAGCCGGACAGGGGAAGGTCAGCCCCAGCATTTT | CASSRTGEGQPQHF
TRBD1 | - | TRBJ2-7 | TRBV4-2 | TGTGCCAGCAGCCACCCACTATGGACAGGGTCCTCCTACGAGCAGTACTTC | CASSHPLWTGSSYEQYF
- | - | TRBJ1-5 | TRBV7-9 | TGTGCCAGCAGCTTAGGGATTCAGCCCCAGCATTTT | CASSLGIQPQHF
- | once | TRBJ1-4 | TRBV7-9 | TGTGCCAGCAGCGCTACTTCTCCGTGGGAAAAACTGTTTTTT | CASSATSPWEKLFF
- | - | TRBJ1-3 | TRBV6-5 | TGTGCCAGCACCCCAGACGGAAACACCATATATTTT | CASTPDGNTIYF
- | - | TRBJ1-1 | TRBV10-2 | TGCGCCAGCAGTGAAGTAGGGACTGAAGCTTTCTTT | CASSEVGTEAFF
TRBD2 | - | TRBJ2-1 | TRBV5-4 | TGTGCCAGCAGCCCAATGGACGGACTAGCGGGAGTTGGGGAGCAGTTCTTC | CASSPMDGLAGVGEQFF
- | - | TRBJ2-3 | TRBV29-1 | TGCAGCGTTGAAGATCCCCCAAGGGGAGCCGTGAGTAGTGGGAACACAGATACGCAGTATTTT | CSVEDPPRGAVSSGNTDTQYF
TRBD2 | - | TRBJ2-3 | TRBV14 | TGTGCCAGCAGCCAAGATCGGCGGGAGGATACGCAGTATTTT | CASSQDRREDTQYF
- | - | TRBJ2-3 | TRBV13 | TGTGCCAGCAGCTTATTGGGGGATACGCAGTATTTT | CASSLLGDTQYF
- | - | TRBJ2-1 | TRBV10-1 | TGCGCCAGCAGTGGAGGGCCTGAGCAGTTCTTC | CASSGGPEQFF
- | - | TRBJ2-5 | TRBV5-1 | TGCGCCAGCAGCTTGGTAGGTTCGGTTTCGGAGACCCAGTACTTC | CASSLVGSVSETQYF
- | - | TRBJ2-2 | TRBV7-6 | TGTGCCAGCAGCTCTACTCGGGTGCCGGAGGAGCTGTTTTTT | CASSSTRVPEELFF
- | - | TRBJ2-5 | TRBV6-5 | TGTGCCAGCAGTCCTTTAGCCGTAGAGACCCAGTACTTC | CASSPLAVETQYF
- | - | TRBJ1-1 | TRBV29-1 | TGCAGCGTTGGCCGGGCCCGCAGTTCGAACACTGAAGCTTTCTTT | CSVGRARSSNTEAFF
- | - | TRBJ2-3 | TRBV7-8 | TGTGCCAGCAGCTTCTCCGGGATCCGGGGTTCGGCGCAGTATTTT | CASSFSGIRGSAQYF
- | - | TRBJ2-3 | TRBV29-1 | TGCAGCTCCCTCCCAGCGCGCCACACAGATACGCAGTATTTT | CSSLPARHTDTQYF
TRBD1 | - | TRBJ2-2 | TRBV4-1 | TGCGCCAGCAACGTGGACAGGGAGAGCGGGGAGCTGTTTTTT | CASNVDRESGELFF
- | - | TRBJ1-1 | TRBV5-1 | TGCGCCAGCAGCTTGGTTGTCAGCTTAACCTTGAACACTGAAGCTTTCTTT | CASSLVVSLTLNTEAFF
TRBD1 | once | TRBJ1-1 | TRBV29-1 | TGCAGCGTTGAAGTCGGACAGGGCTACACTGAAGCTTTCTTT | CSVEVGQGYTEAFF
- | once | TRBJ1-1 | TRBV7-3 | TGTGCCAGCGGCTCTGGGGGTTATCTCACTGAAGCTTTCTTT | CASGSGGYLTEAFF
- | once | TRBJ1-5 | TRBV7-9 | TGTGCCAGCAGCTTAGTGGATTCACAGGGTGTAATCCCGCCCCAGCATTTT | CASSLVDSQGVIPPQHF
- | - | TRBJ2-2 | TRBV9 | TGTGCCAGCAGCGGAGGCGGGGAGCTGTTTTTT | CASSGGGELFF
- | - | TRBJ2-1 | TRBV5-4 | TGTGCCAGCAGCTTGGCAATGACAGGAGATTACAATGAGCAGTTCTTC | CASSLAMTGDYNEQFF
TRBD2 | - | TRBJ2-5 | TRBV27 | TGTGCCAGCAGCCGGGGACTAGCGGGAAGGACCCAGTACTTC | CASSRGLAGRTQYF
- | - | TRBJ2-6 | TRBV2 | TGTGCCAGCAGTGAAAGGATACGTCTTGGGGCCAACGTCCTGACTTTC | CASSERIRLGANVLTF
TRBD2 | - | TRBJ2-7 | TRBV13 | TGTGCCAGCAGACTATGGACTAGTAACGACTACGAGCAGTACTTC | CASRLWTSNDYEQYF
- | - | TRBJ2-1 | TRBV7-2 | TGTGCCAGCAGCTCGGGGTTTGGAAGCTCCTACAATGAGCAGTTCTTC | CASSSGFGSSYNEQFF